These 17 T cell receptor beta chains share one sample of origin, sequenced in a study of molecular identifiers for immune sequencing clone quantification. TCRdb itself ran the PCR reads through MiXCR, one entry per CDR3 protein. The table lists around 460,000 distinct CDR3 sequences, around 23% of them singletons, with approximately 0.8% in the top ten. Sequences were obtained from naive CD8+ T cells from blood, with Jurkat cell RNA spiked in. Subset indicated: FACS-sorted CD8+CD4-CCR7+CD45RA+ naive T cells. All receptors come from a human donor in good health. Some libraries in this study had Jurkat cell RNA spiked in.

As to this clonotype: Without the conserved terminal phenylalanine or tryptophan, this CDR3 likely stems from a read error. The rearrangement joins TRBV11-2 to TRBJ2-5; tentative D call: TRBD1 (6 bases). Germline V gives CDR1 SGHAT, CDR2 FQNNGV. The CDR3 is 14 residues long. Trimming pared 1 base from V and 7 bases from J, leaving 13 bases between. CDR3 protein: CASSLGPGAATQYL. In nucleotides, the CDR3 is TGTGCCAGCAGCTTAGGACCAGGGGCAGCGACCCAGTACTTA.

To note about this clonotype: This clone may be a read error of a much larger clone one base away. The J gene is TRBJ2-5, the V gene TRBV25-1; possible D gene TRBD2, 5 bases. The V and J ends lost 2 bases and 7 bases respectively, with 5 bases between them. The CDR3 extends over 11 amino acids. CDR1 is MGHDK and CDR2 is SYGVNS in the germline V gene. The CDR3 sequence is CASSEAGTQYF. The CDR3, as DNA: TGTGCCAGCAGTGAAGCGGGGACCCAGTACTTC.

This clonotype was seen a handful of times. V gene TRBV5-1 combines with J gene TRBJ2-7, with TRBD1 matching over 9 bases. This CDR3 has 15 amino acids. Germline V gene data show CDR1 as SGHRS and CDR2 as YFSETQ. The J segment lost 0 bases and the V segment lost 3 bases, leaving 4 bases of the junction unmatched. This chain's CDR3 is CASSWTGDFSYEQYF. The CDR3 nucleotides are TGCGCCAGCAGCTGGACAGGGGACTTCTCCTACGAGCAGTACTTC.

The V and J genes are TRBV19 and TRBJ1-5; D remains unclear. CDR1 LNHDA and CDR2 SQIVND come from the germline V gene (reference sequence). This CDR3 contains 13 residues. Trimming left V 3 bases short and J 9 bases short, with 12 bases between. CDR3 DNA: TGTGCCAGTAGTATTCGGAGCGTACGGCCCCAGCATTTT. It codes for CASSIRSVRPQHF.

The V call is TRBV7-8, the J call TRBJ1-4, with no clear D. Trimming removed 3 bases at V and 2 bases at J, with 7 bases between. Per germline, CDR1 SGHVS and CDR2 FQNEAQ. The CDR3 has 14 amino acids. The CDR3 DNA reads as TGTGCCAGCAGCTTTTTGAGCACTAATGAAAAACTGTTTTTT. This translates into CASSFLSTNEKLFF.

This rearrangement joins TRBV12-3 or TRBV12-4 to TRBJ2-3; D not certain. V gave up 6 bases and J gave up 0 bases, with 16 bases separating them. The CDR3 is 16 amino acids. For the CDR3, the DNA is TGTGCCAGCAGCCTTTGGAAATACCAAAGCACAGATACGCAGTATTTT. It translates to CASSLWKYQSTDTQYF.

To note about this clonotype: Being one base from a much bigger clone, this may be a read error. V is TRBV4-2 and J is TRBJ2-7; D might be TRBD2 (6 bases). The CDR3 extends over 17 amino acids. The germline CDR1 and CDR2 sequences are LGHNA and YNFKEQ. The V and J ends lost 4 bases and 2 bases respectively, with 21 bases between them. CDR3 protein: CASSRDVSGSGAYEQYF. The CDR3 DNA reads as TGTGCCAGCAGCCGAGATGTAAGCGGGTCTGGGGCCTACGAGCAGTACTTC.

The V call is TRBV6-2 or TRBV6-3, the J call TRBJ2-7; D is tentatively TRBD1 or TRBD2 (6 bases each). Trimming removed 7 bases at V and 5 bases at J, with 21 bases between. Per the germline V gene, CDR1 is MNHEY and CDR2 is SVGEGT. This CDR3 region has 15 residues. Here the CDR3 reads CASKVQGTRWDEQYF. CDR3 sequence (DNA): TGTGCCAGCAAGGTTCAGGGGACTCGATGGGACGAGCAGTACTTC.

This clonotype was seen ten or more times. J is TRBJ2-3 and V is TRBV2, with 9 positions matching TRBD1. J was trimmed by 2 bases and V by 9 bases; bases with no gene match: 6. CDR1 and CDR2 from the germline V gene are SNHLY and FYNNEI. The CDR3 consists of 14 residues. In DNA, the CDR3 is TGTGCCAGTGGACAGGGGACGATCACAGATACGCAGTATTTT. Translation gives CASGQGTITDTQYF.

V usage is TRBV28 and J usage is TRBJ2-7; TRBD1 matches at 7 bases. The V segment lost 7 bases and the J segment 4 bases; nucleotides outside the gene matches: 13. The CDR3 totals 15 residues. Per the germline V gene, CDR1 is MDHEN and CDR2 is SYDVKM. This chain's CDR3 is CASTPIRGRRYEQYF. Here the CDR3 DNA reads TGTGCCAGCACCCCGATAAGGGGGCGCAGGTACGAGCAGTACTTC.

The chain is built from TRBV27 and TRBJ1-3; no reliable D call. This CDR3 spans 18 amino acids. V was clipped by 4 bases and J by 7 bases, with 26 bases between them. Germline V gene data show CDR1 as MNHEY and CDR2 as SMNVEV (reference sequence). DNA for the CDR3: TGTGCCAGCAGTTCCATTACAAGGGCTGGGGTGTCGTGGAACACCATATATTTT. The encoded protein is CASSSITRAGVSWNTIYF.

Comment on this clonotype: A single base separates this from a much larger clone, so it may be a read error. This CDR3 is CASSSGVSGANALTF. CDR3 nucleotide sequence: TGTGCCAGCAGTTCAGGGGTCTCTGGGGCCAACGCCCTGACTTTC. The rearrangement joins TRBV6-6 to TRBJ2-6; tentative D call: TRBD1 (6 bases). The germline V gene encodes CDR1 MNHNY and CDR2 SVGAGI (reference sequence). There are 15 residues in the CDR3.

Turning to this clonotype: A much larger clonotype is one base distant, so this may be a read error. V and J are TRBV20-1 and TRBJ2-1; TRBD2 matches at 10 bases. The CDR3 totals 15 residues. CDR1 is DFQATT and CDR2 is SNEGSKA in the germline V gene (reference sequence). The CDR3 loop is CSARGRASGRYEQLF. The CDR3 nucleotides read TGCAGTGCTAGAGGGAGGGCTAGCGGGAGATATGAGCAGCTCTTC.

This clonotype was seen repeatedly, ten times or more. The CDR3 reads CSAREEQGRHSGELFF. DNA for the CDR3: TGCAGTGCTAGAGAAGAACAGGGAAGGCATTCCGGGGAGCTGTTTTTT. The chain combines TRBV20-1 with TRBJ2-2; TRBD1 might be the D (6 bases). V lost 0 bases, J lost 6 bases, and 17 bases lay in between. This CDR3 has 16 residues. Germline lookup yields CDR1 DFQATT and CDR2 SNEGSKA (reference sequence).

This clonotype was picked up a small number of times. This sequence joins TRBV6-2 or TRBV6-3 and TRBJ2-2; D gene unclear. CDR1 is MNHEY and CDR2 is SVGEGT in the germline V gene. This CDR3 comprises 13 residues. V lost 5 bases and J 3 bases, leaving 7 bases between the germline ends. The CDR3 sequence is CASSEKYTGELFF. The CDR3 DNA sequence: TGTGCCAGCAGTGAGAAGTACACCGGGGAGCTGTTTTTT.

The chain joins TRBV3-1 to TRBJ2-1; 7 bases map to TRBD2. Trimming cost V 0 bases and J 0 bases; bases outside gene matches: 8. The CDR3 loop spans 18 amino acids. The germline V gene encodes CDR1 LGHDT and CDR2 YNNKEL (reference sequence). The CDR3 loop reads CASSQESLAESSYNEQFF. CDR3 sequence (DNA): TGTGCCAGCAGCCAAGAGAGTCTAGCGGAGAGCTCCTACAATGAGCAGTTCTTC.

This clonotype was seen more than once but under ten times. V gene TRBV4-3 combines with J gene TRBJ1-2; 9 nucleotides align to TRBD1. This CDR3 is 15 amino acids long. Germline CDR1 is LGHNA and CDR2 is YSLEER. Trimming cost V 3 bases and J 6 bases; bases outside gene matches: 8. CDR3 amino acids: CASSQNRGLSDGYTF. DNA for the CDR3: TGCGCCAGCAGCCAGAACAGGGGGCTGAGCGATGGCTACACCTTC.